This is a list of T cell receptor beta chains from one sample in a study of cytomegalovirus exposure and HLA in healthy donors. Assay used: immunoSEQ multiplex PCR; TCRdb lists only in-frame clones, some missing. The sample carries some 190,000 clones, more than 65% recorded once. Sequencing used PBMCs. The source of these receptors is a man in his forties in good health and CMV-seropositive. Both conserved end residues are part of each CDR3. A D gene is named only where the DNA matches it firmly. The size field is filled for only some rows; it gives once, few, many or a size class.

>TRBD2|15|once|TRBV4-1|TRBJ2-5
TGCGCCAGCAGCCAAGATTGGACGGGAGGGCAGACCCAGTACTTC
CASSQDWTGGQTQYF
>TRBD2|13|NA|TRBV10-3|TRBJ2-7
TGTGCCATCAGTGGGGCGGGAGGCGGCGAGCAGTACTTC
CAISGAGGGEQYF
>NA|13|NA|TRBV5-5|TRBJ2-7
TGTGCCAGCAGCTCCTATGGAGGCTACGAGCAGTACTTC
CASSSYGGYEQYF
>NA|13|NA|TRBV5-1|TRBJ2-1
TGCGCCAGCATTGGGGGCGAATACAATGAGCAGTTCTTC
CASIGGEYNEQFF
>TRBD1|15|NA|TRBV7-8|TRBJ2-7
TGTGCCAGCAGCTTCGGACAGGGGGCGCAGTACGAGCAGTACTTC
CASSFGQGAQYEQYF
>NA|13|NA|TRBV6-5|TRBJ2-7
TGTGCCAGCAGTTCTGGTGCGGGTCACGAGCAGTACTTC
CASSSGAGHEQYF
>TRBD1|14|NA|TRBV27|TRBJ1-5
TGTGCCAGCAGCCCAAACAGGGGTGATCAGCCCCAGCATTTT
CASSPNRGDQPQHF
>NA|17|NA|TRBV7-9|TRBJ1-6
TGTGCCAGCAGCTTAGCGGCGGGGAGCTCCTATAATTCACCCCTCCACTTT
CASSLAAGSSYNSPLHF
>TRBD2|15|NA|TRBV27|TRBJ2-2
TGTGCCAGCAATACACTAGCGGGGGGAGACGGGGAGCTGTTTTTT
CASNTLAGGDGELFF
>NA|15|NA|TRBV5-4|TRBJ2-6
TGTGCCAGCAGGGAAGGGGACTCTGGGGCCAACGTCCTGACTTTC
CASREGDSGANVLTF
>TRBD1|14|NA|TRBV18|TRBJ2-5
TGTGCCAGCTCACCAAGGCAGGGGGTGGAGACCCAGTACTTC
CASSPRQGVETQYF
>TRBD1|14|NA|TRBV2|TRBJ2-5
TGTGCCAGCAGGGACAGGGGGCTTGGGGAGACCCAGTACTTC
CASRDRGLGETQYF
>TRBD2|15|NA|TRBV9|TRBJ2-7
TGTGCCAGCAGCCCGGGCGCGGGAGGGCCCTACGAGCAGTACTTC
CASSPGAGGPYEQYF
>NA|13|NA|TRBV11-3|TRBJ2-5
TGTGCCAGCAGCCCGACTAGTGTGCAGACCCAGTACTTC
CASSPTSVQTQYF
>NA|14|NA|TRBV18|TRBJ1-3
TGTGCCAGCTCGCCACCAGCGCCCGGAAACACCATATATTTT
CASSPPAPGNTIYF
>TRBD1|15|NA|TRBV5-1|TRBJ2-3
TGCGCCAGCAGCCCCGGGACAGGGGGGACAGATACGCAGTATTTT
CASSPGTGGTDTQYF
>NA|19|NA|TRBV12-2|TRBJ2-2
TGTGCAAGTCGCCCCGAACGCCTAGTGGCAGTTATAGTTCCCGGGGAGCTGTTTTTT
CASRPERLVAVIVPGELFF
>NA|15|once|TRBV6-1|TRBJ1-4
TGTGCCAGCAGTCAGGAGGGTTGGACTAATGAAAAACTGTTTTTT
CASSQEGWTNEKLFF
>NA|13|NA|TRBV13|TRBJ2-2
TGTGCCAGCCGCAGGGGATTGACCGGGGAGCTGTTTTTT
CASRRGLTGELFF
>TRBD2|17|NA|TRBV4-2|TRBJ2-1
TGTGCCAGCAGCCAAGAAGTTGCTAGCGGGAGGAGATATGAGCAGTTCTTC
CASSQEVASGRRYEQFF
>NA|15|NA|TRBV6-5|TRBJ2-6
TGTGCCAGCAGCTCATTAGGGGCTGGGGCCAACGTCCTGACTTTC
CASSSLGAGANVLTF
>NA|16|NA|TRBV5-1|TRBJ2-3
TGCGCCAGCAGCTCCCTTGCCAGGGGAAACACAGATACGCAGTATTTT
CASSSLARGNTDTQYF
>NA|13|few|TRBV9|TRBJ1-1
TGTGCCAGCAGCGTCACCAGGGGATCTGAAGCTTTCTTT
CASSVTRGSEAFF
>TRBD2|16|NA|TRBV4-1|TRBJ2-7
TGCGCCAGCAGCCGGACGGGACTAGCGGGATCCTACGAGCAGTACTTC
CASSRTGLAGSYEQYF
>TRBD1|15|NA|TRBV7-3|TRBJ2-2
TGTGCCAGCAGCACGGGACAGGGTGGTACCGGGGAGCTGTTTTTT
CASSTGQGGTGELFF
>NA|15|NA|TRBV19|TRBJ2-3
TGTGCCAGTAGTATTATCGGCGGATACACAGATACGCAGTATTTT
CASSIIGGYTDTQYF
>NA|13|NA|TRBV9|TRBJ1-1
TGTGCCAGCAGCGGGGGCTTGAACACTGAAGCTTTCTTT
CASSGGLNTEAFF
>NA|15|NA|TRBV6-1|TRBJ2-7
TGTGCCAGCAGTGTTATCTTCTCGGAGGGGATGCAACAGTACTTC
CASSVIFSEGMQQYF
>TRBD1|12|few|TRBV12-5|TRBJ2-7
TGTGCTAGTGGTCGGGACAGCTACGAGCAGTACTTC
CASGRDSYEQYF
>TRBD2|14|NA|TRBV19|TRBJ2-3
TGTGCCAGTAGTAAAAAGCGGGACACAGATACGCAGTATTTT
CASSKKRDTDTQYF
>TRBD1|13|NA|TRBV10-2|TRBJ2-7
TGCGCCAGCAGTGAGATGACAGGGTACGTGCAGTACTTC
CASSEMTGYVQYF
>NA|13|NA|TRBV2|TRBJ1-2
TGTGCCAGCAGTTTGGGGGGAGGCTATGGCTACACCTTC
CASSLGGGYGYTF
>NA|13|NA|TRBV6-6|TRBJ1-1
TGTGCCACCCGGGGGGGGATGAGAACTGAAGCTTTCTTT
CATRGGMRTEAFF
>NA|13|NA|TRBV7-9|TRBJ1-3
TGTGCCAGCAGCTTAACGGACATAAACACCATATATTTT
CASSLTDINTIYF
>NA|16|NA|TRBV23-1|TRBJ1-6
TGCGCCAGCAGCCACTACCCAGCGGGAGTTGCTTCACCCCTCCACTTT
CASSHYPAGVASPLHF
>NA|13|few|TRBV6-1|TRBJ1-4
TGTGCCAGCAGTGTTAGGGGTGGGGAAAAACTGTTTTTT
CASSVRGGEKLFF